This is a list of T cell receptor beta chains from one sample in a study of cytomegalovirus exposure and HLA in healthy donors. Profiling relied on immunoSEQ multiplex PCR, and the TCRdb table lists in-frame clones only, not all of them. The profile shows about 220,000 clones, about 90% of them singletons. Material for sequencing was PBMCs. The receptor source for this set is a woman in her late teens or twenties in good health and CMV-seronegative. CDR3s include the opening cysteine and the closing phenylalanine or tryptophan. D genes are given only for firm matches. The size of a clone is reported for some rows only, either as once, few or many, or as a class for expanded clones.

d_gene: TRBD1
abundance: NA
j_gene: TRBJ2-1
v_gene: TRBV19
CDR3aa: CASSTRDRKWEQFF
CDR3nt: TGTGCCAGTAGTACACGGGACAGGAAATGGGAGCAGTTCTTC

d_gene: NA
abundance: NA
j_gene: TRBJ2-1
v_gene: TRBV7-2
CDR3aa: CASRMGLNEQFF
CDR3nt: TGTGCCAGCAGGATGGGACTCAATGAGCAGTTCTTC

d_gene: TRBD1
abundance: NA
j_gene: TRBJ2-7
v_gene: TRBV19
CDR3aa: CASSPGQGAPYEQYF
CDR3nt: TGTGCCAGTAGCCCGGGACAGGGTGCCCCCTACGAGCAGTACTTC

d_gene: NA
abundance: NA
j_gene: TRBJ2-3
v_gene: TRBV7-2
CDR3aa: CASSPIRQQGKDTQYF
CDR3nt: TGTGCCAGCAGCCCTATCCGGCAGCAGGGCAAAGATACGCAGTATTTT

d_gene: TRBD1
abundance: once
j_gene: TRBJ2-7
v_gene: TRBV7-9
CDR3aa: CASSPGTGRYEQYF
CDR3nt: TGTGCCAGCAGCCCCGGGACAGGACGATACGAGCAGTACTTC

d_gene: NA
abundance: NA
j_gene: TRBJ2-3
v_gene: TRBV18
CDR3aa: CASSPLPSPGIADTQYF
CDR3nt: TGTGCCAGCTCACCACTCCCGAGCCCGGGTATTGCAGATACGCAGTATTTT

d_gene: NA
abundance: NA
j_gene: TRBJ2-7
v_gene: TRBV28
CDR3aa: CASSLSPGESLYEQYF
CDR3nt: TGTGCCAGCAGTTTATCTCCAGGTGAATCCCTCTACGAGCAGTACTTC

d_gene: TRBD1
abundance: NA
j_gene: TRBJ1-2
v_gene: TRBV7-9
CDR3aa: CASSPFGTVGYGYTF
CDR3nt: TGTGCCAGCAGCCCCTTTGGGACAGTGGGGTATGGCTACACCTTC

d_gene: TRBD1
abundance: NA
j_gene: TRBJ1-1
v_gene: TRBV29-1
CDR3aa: CSVEDLRGRNTEAFF
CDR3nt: TGCAGCGTTGAAGATCTCAGGGGGCGAAACACTGAAGCTTTCTTT

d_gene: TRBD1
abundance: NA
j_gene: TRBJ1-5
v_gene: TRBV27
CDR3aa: CASPAGDRDRAGNQPQHF
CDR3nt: TGTGCCAGCCCCGCTGGGGACAGGGATAGGGCTGGCAATCAGCCCCAGCATTTT

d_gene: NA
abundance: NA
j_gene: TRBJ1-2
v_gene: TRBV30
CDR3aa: CAWTQQGPNYGYTF
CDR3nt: TGTGCCTGGACACAACAGGGACCTAACTATGGCTACACCTTC

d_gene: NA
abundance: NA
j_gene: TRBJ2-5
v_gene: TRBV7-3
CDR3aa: CASSPSDNQETQYF
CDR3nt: TGTGCCAGCAGCCCGTCGGACAACCAAGAGACCCAGTACTTC

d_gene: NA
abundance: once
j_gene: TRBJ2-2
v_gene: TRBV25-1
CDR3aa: CASSEYWGDRGNTGELFF
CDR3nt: TGTGCCAGCAGTGAATATTGGGGGGACAGAGGGAACACCGGGGAGCTGTTTTTT

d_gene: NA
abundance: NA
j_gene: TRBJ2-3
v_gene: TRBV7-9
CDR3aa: CASSPLRTSTDTQYF
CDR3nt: TGTGCCAGCAGCCCCCTCAGGACTAGCACAGATACGCAGTATTTT

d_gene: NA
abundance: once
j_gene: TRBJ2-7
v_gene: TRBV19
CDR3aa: CASSRDRNYEQYF
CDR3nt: TGTGCCAGTAGTAGAGACAGGAACTACGAGCAGTACTTC

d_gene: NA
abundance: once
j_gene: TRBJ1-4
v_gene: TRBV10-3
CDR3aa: CAISEMIGWRDNEKLFF
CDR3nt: TGTGCCATCAGTGAGATGATTGGGTGGAGAGATAATGAAAAACTGTTTTTT

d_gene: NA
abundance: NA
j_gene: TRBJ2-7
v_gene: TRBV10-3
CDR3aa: CAISESRETPYEQYF
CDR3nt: TGTGCCATCAGTGAGTCGAGGGAGACCCCCTACGAGCAGTACTTC

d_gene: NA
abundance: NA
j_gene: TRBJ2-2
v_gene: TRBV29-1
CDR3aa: CSVGVGGTGELFF
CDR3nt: TGCAGCGTTGGGGTCGGGGGCACCGGGGAGCTGTTTTTT

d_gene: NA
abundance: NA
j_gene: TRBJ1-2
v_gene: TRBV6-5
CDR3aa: CASRRPGAIGGYTF
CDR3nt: TGTGCCAGCAGGCGTCCGGGAGCCATTGGAGGCTACACCTTC

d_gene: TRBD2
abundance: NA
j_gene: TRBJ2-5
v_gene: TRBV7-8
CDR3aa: CASSLTSEETQYF
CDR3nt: TGTGCCAGCAGCTTAACTAGCGAGGAGACCCAGTACTTC

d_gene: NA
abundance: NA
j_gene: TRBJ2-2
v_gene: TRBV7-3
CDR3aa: CASSLIPSHVGGGELFF
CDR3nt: TGTGCCAGCAGCTTAATTCCGAGCCATGTCGGCGGCGGGGAGCTGTTTTTT

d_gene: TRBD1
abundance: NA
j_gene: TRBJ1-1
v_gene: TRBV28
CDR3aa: CASSSDRGNTEAFF
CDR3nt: TGTGCCAGCAGTTCGGACAGGGGAAACACTGAAGCTTTCTTT

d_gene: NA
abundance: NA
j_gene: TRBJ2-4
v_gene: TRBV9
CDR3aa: CASSVAPLAKNIQYF
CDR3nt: TGTGCCAGCAGCGTTGCGCCCCTAGCCAAAAACATTCAGTACTTC

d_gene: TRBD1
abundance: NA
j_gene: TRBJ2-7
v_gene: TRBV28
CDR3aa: CASSTLTGAEEQYF
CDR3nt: TGTGCCAGCAGTACCTTGACAGGGGCGGAAGAGCAGTACTTC

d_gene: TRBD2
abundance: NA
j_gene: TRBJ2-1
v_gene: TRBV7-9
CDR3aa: CASSLGALAGYYNEQFF
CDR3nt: TGTGCCAGCAGCTTAGGCGCACTAGCGGGGTACTACAATGAGCAGTTCTTC

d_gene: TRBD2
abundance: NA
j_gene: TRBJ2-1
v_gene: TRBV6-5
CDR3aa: CASSTGLDYEQFF
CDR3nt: TGTGCCAGCAGCACGGGACTAGACTATGAGCAGTTCTTC

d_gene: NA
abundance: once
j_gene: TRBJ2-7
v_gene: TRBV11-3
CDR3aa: CASSLGGGFGDEQYF
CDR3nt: TGTGCCAGCAGCTTAGGAGGGGGTTTTGGGGACGAGCAGTACTTC

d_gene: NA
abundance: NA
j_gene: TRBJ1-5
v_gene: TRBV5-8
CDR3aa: CASSLGTGWGNQPQHF
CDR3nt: TGTGCCAGCAGCTTGGGAACAGGGTGGGGCAATCAGCCCCAGCATTTT